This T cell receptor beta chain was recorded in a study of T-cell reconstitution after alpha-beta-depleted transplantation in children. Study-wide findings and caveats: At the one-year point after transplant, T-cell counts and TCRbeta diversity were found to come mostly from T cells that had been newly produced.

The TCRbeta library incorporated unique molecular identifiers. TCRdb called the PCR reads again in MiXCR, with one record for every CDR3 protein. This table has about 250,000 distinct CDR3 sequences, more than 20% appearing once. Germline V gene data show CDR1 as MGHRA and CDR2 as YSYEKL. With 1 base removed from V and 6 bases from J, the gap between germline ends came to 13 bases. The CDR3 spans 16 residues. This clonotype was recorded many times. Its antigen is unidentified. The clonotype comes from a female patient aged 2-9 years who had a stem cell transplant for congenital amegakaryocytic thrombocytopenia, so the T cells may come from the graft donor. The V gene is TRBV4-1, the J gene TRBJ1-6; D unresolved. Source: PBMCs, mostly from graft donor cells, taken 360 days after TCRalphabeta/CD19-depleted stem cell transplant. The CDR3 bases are TGCGCCAGCAGCCAAGTAAAGGGAGGGAGTAATTCACCCCTCCACTTT. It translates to CASSQVKGGSNSPLHF.